The rows below give T cell receptor beta chains drawn from one sample of a study of TIL therapy for anti-PD-1-resistant metastatic lung cancer. This table comes from immunoSEQ multiplex PCR, and its TCRdb copy is limited to in-frame clones, with some not included. The sample shows 13,000 or so clones, less than 75% of them seen only once. The sequencing used tumor tissue, collected at baseline. These TCRs come from a woman aged 25 to 80 with non-small cell lung cancer. Both conserved end residues are part of each CDR3. Each record gives: CDR3 protein, CDR3 DNA, D gene, J gene, V gene, clone size. The D gene is left open where the match is weak. Clone size is shown for a subset of rows, as once, few, many or a class of expanded clone.

CASSSGNLGATEAFF TGCGCCAGCAGTTCCGGGAATTTGGGGGCCACTGAAGCTTTCTTT NA TRBJ1-1 TRBV5-1 NA
CASRTGTGEMNTEAFF TGTGCCAGCAGGACCGGGACAGGGGAGATGAACACTGAAGCTTTCTTT TRBD1 TRBJ1-1 TRBV9 medium-sized
CASSLDHGGVNEQFF TGTGCCAGCAGCTTAGACCACGGTGGGGTCAATGAGCAGTTCTTC NA TRBJ2-1 TRBV7-2 few
CASRAGSWGTEAFF TGCGCCAGCAGGGCAGGGAGTTGGGGCACTGAAGCTTTCTTT NA TRBJ1-1 TRBV10-2 NA
CASRTGGGNTIYF TGTGCCAGCAGGACAGGGGGTGGAAACACCATATATTTT TRBD1 TRBJ1-3 TRBV2 medium-sized
CASGGADYGYTF TGTGCCAGCGGGGGGGCGGACTATGGCTACACCTTC NA TRBJ1-2 TRBV27 NA
CASSRRQGPLSYEQYF TGTGCCAGCAGCCGAAGACAGGGGCCACTCTCCTACGAGCAGTACTTC TRBD1 TRBJ2-7 TRBV14 NA
CASSPLWRPDTQYF TGTGCCAGTAGTCCCCTGTGGCGGCCAGATACGCAGTATTTT NA TRBJ2-3 TRBV19 NA
CASSARTGNTEAFF TGTGCCAGCAGTGCCCGGACAGGGAACACTGAAGCTTTCTTT TRBD1 TRBJ1-1 TRBV6-5 NA
CASSESGTNTGELFF TGTGCCAGCAGTGAGAGCGGGACTAACACCGGGGAGCTGTTTTTT TRBD2 TRBJ2-2 TRBV2 NA
CASSLSDTEAFF TGTGCCAGCAGCTTGAGCGACACTGAAGCTTTCTTT NA TRBJ1-1 TRBV5-5 NA
CASRQTRGGNQPQHF TGTGCCAGCAGACAGACGAGGGGAGGCAATCAGCCCCAGCATTTT NA TRBJ1-5 TRBV6-5 few
CASSLALGPGLISYEQYF TGTGCCAGCAGCTTAGCGCTCGGGCCTGGTCTGATCTCCTACGAGCAGTACTTC NA TRBJ2-7 TRBV7-9 NA
CASSLVTGSRFGSVYEQYF TGCGCCAGCAGCTTGGTGACAGGGAGTCGATTCGGATCCGTATACGAGCAGTACTTC TRBD1 TRBJ2-7 TRBV5-1 few
CASSGGGGANSPLHF TGTGCCAGCAGCGGCGGCGGCGGGGCAAATTCACCCCTCCACTTT NA TRBJ1-6 TRBV7-2 NA
CASSYGIEAFF TGTGCCAGCAGTTACGGGATTGAAGCTTTCTTT NA TRBJ1-1 TRBV6-5 NA
CAISEYRGTDTQYF TGTGCCATCAGTGAGTACAGGGGCACAGATACGCAGTATTTT NA TRBJ2-3 TRBV10-3 NA
CASSPDRGPGYTF TGTGCCAGCAGCCCGGACAGGGGGCCTGGCTACACCTTC TRBD1 TRBJ1-2 TRBV7-8 NA
CASSRNTGELFF TGTGCCAGCAGTAGAAACACCGGGGAGCTGTTTTTT NA TRBJ2-2 TRBV28 NA
CASRSGGNTQYF TGTGCCAGTAGGTCAGGGGGGAATACGCAGTATTTT NA TRBJ2-3 TRBV19 NA
CSVFGLAGPQETQYF TGCAGCGTCTTCGGACTAGCGGGCCCCCAAGAGACCCAGTACTTC TRBD2 TRBJ2-5 TRBV29-1 NA
CASLQGSQPQHF TGTGCCAGCCTACAGGGAAGTCAGCCCCAGCATTTT NA TRBJ1-5 TRBV28 once
CASSVPSGTGELFF TGTGCCAGCAGCGTACCCAGTGGCACCGGGGAGCTGTTTTTT NA TRBJ2-2 TRBV9 NA
CAIGTGTGYEKLFF TGTGCCATCGGAACCGGGACAGGGTATGAAAAACTGTTTTTT TRBD1 TRBJ1-4 TRBV10-3 once
CASRIQGSGNTIYF TGTGCCAGCAGGATACAGGGCTCTGGAAACACCATATATTTT NA TRBJ1-3 TRBV6-1 NA
CASSLTGNNSPLHF TGTGCCAGCAGCTTAACCGGGAATAATTCACCCCTCCACTTT NA TRBJ1-6 TRBV7-8 few
CASSPEYGYTF TGTGCCAGCTCACCCGAATATGGCTACACCTTC NA TRBJ1-2 TRBV18 NA
CASSLALAGGRSETQYF TGTGCCAGCAGCTTAGCCCTAGCGGGGGGGCGTTCAGAGACCCAGTACTTC TRBD2 TRBJ2-5 TRBV7-2 NA
CASSPGQDANYEQYF TGTGCCAGCAGCCCGGGACAGGACGCGAACTACGAGCAGTACTTC TRBD1 TRBJ2-7 TRBV5-5 NA
CASSPGPEAFEKLFF TGTGCCAGCTCCCCGGGTCCTGAGGCGTTTGAAAAACTGTTTTTT NA TRBJ1-4 TRBV18 NA
CASSPRTGGYTEAFF TGTGCCAGCTCACCCCGAACAGGGGGTTACACTGAAGCTTTCTTT TRBD1 TRBJ1-1 TRBV18 medium-sized
CASSEWTAYEQYF TGTGCCAGCAGTGAGTGGACCGCCTACGAGCAGTACTTC NA TRBJ2-7 TRBV6-5 once
CASSLERRPGNTIYF TGTGCCAGCAGCTTAGAAAGGAGACCTGGAAACACCATATATTTT NA TRBJ1-3 TRBV7-2 NA
CATEGGGGRWSNQPQHF TGTGCCACAGAGGGGGGTGGAGGGCGATGGAGCAATCAGCCCCAGCATTTT NA TRBJ1-5 TRBV19 few
CASSLDNAGGTDTQYF TGTGCCAGCAGCTTAGATAACGCGGGGGGCACAGATACGCAGTATTTT TRBD2 TRBJ2-3 TRBV11-3 NA
CASPQGLSSYEQYF TGTGCCAGCCCACAGGGTCTAAGCTCCTACGAGCAGTACTTC NA TRBJ2-7 TRBV2 NA
CASREEGRGEKLFF TGTGCCAGCAGGGAGGAGGGGCGAGGCGAAAAACTGTTTTTT NA TRBJ1-4 TRBV5-6 NA